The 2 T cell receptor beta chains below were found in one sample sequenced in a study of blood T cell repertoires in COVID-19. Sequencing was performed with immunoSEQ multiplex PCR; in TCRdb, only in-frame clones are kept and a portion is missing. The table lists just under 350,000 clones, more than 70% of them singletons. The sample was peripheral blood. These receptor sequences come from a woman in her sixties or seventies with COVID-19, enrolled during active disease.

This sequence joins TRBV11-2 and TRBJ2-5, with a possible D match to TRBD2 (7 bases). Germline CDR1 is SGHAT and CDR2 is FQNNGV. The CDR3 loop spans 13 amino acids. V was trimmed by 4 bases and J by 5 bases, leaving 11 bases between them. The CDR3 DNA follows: TGTGCCAGCAGCTCGGGGGGCGTGGAGACCCAGTACTTC. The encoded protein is CASSSGGVETQYF.

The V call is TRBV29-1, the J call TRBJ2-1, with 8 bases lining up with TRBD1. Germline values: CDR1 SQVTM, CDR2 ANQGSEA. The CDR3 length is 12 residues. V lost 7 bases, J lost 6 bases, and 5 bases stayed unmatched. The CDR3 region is CSASQGVNEQFF. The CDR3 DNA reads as TGCAGCGCCTCACAGGGGGTCAATGAGCAGTTCTTC.